This T cell receptor beta chain came from a study of T cell responses to AZD1222 COVID-19 vaccine. General observations from the study: Epitopes outside B.1.351 and B.1.1.7 mutated regions reportedly drew nearly half of spike TCRs. Breadth and depth of Spike-specific TCRs rose after two AZD1222 doses. White British ancestry dominated among donors, who included more females, and clonal diversity was possibly underestimated. Just a handful of AZD1222 recipients were seropositive at baseline.

In regard to this clone: What it binds is not known.

This table comes from immunoSEQ multiplex PCR, and its TCRdb copy is limited to in-frame clones, with some not included. The sample carries about 120,000 clones, about 90% recorded once. CDR3 length: 14 residues. The ends were cut back, 1 base at V and 0 bases at J, with 5 bases in the middle. CDR1 and CDR2 (germline): SGHRS, YFSETQ. The sequenced sample was peripheral blood, obtained on day 0 of AZD1222 vaccination. The chain couples TRBV5-1 to TRBJ1-3, with unresolved D. The clonotype was recovered from an adult in good health. The CDR3 protein is CASSLYNSGNTIYF. DNA for the CDR3: TGCGCCAGCAGCTTGTACAACTCTGGAAACACCATATATTTT.